A selection of T cell receptor beta chains follows, all from one sample in a study of shared clonotypes between healthy human individuals. Data came from immunoSEQ multiplex PCR; TCRdb stores just in-frame clones and leaves some out. This table holds more than 550,000 clones, 90% found once. Sequencing was done on a sample of memory CD8+ T cells from PBMCs. Receptors originate from a man in his late teens or twenties in good health. Some clones in this sample may be carry-over from other donors' samples. CDR3s include the opening cysteine and the closing phenylalanine or tryptophan. Fields, in order: J gene, V gene, clone size, D gene, CDR3 protein, CDR3 DNA. D genes are given only for firm matches. Part of the rows lack a size; the others show once, few, many or a class for expanded clones.

J gene: TRBJ2-7
V gene: TRBV18
clone size: NA
D gene: NA
CDR3 protein: CASSRRRGPTYEQYF
CDR3 DNA: TGTGCCAGCTCACGTCGTCGAGGACCGACCTACGAGCAGTACTTC

J gene: TRBJ2-3
V gene: TRBV2
clone size: NA
D gene: TRBD2
CDR3 protein: CASKGLAGKVDTQYF
CDR3 DNA: TGTGCCAGCAAGGGGCTAGCGGGAAAGGTAGATACGCAGTATTTT

J gene: TRBJ1-1
V gene: TRBV25-1
clone size: NA
D gene: NA
CDR3 protein: CASRLGGVGAFF
CDR3 DNA: TGTGCCAGCAGGCTCGGGGGGGTAGGAGCTTTCTTT

J gene: TRBJ2-7
V gene: TRBV7-6
clone size: once
D gene: NA
CDR3 protein: CASSLRGSVNEQYF
CDR3 DNA: TGTGCCAGCAGCTTAAGAGGGAGTGTGAACGAGCAGTACTTC

J gene: TRBJ1-1
V gene: TRBV4-3
clone size: NA
D gene: NA
CDR3 protein: CASSPGTQNTEAFF
CDR3 DNA: TGCGCCAGCAGTCCCGGGACACAGAACACTGAAGCTTTCTTT

J gene: TRBJ1-1
V gene: TRBV5-1
clone size: NA
D gene: NA
CDR3 protein: CASSTYGDPEAFF
CDR3 DNA: TGCGCCAGCAGCACTTACGGGGACCCTGAAGCTTTCTTT

J gene: TRBJ1-2
V gene: TRBV28
clone size: once
D gene: TRBD1
CDR3 protein: CASSGDRGLGYTF
CDR3 DNA: TGTGCCAGCAGTGGGGACAGGGGGCTTGGCTACACCTTC

J gene: TRBJ2-7
V gene: TRBV9
clone size: NA
D gene: NA
CDR3 protein: CASSAGLSGEQYF
CDR3 DNA: TGTGCCAGCAGCGCCGGACTCTCGGGCGAGCAGTACTTC

J gene: TRBJ1-1
V gene: TRBV5-1
clone size: NA
D gene: NA
CDR3 protein: CASSLRSGTEAFF
CDR3 DNA: TGCGCCAGCAGCCTGCGGAGTGGCACTGAAGCTTTCTTT

J gene: TRBJ1-2
V gene: TRBV6-5
clone size: NA
D gene: NA
CDR3 protein: CASRPGHGDGNGYTF
CDR3 DNA: TGTGCCAGCAGGCCTGGCCACGGGGATGGGAATGGCTACACCTTC

J gene: TRBJ2-2
V gene: TRBV14
clone size: NA
D gene: NA
CDR3 protein: CASSQGPGAATGELFF
CDR3 DNA: TGTGCCAGCAGCCAAGGGCCCGGGGCCGCCACCGGGGAGCTGTTTTTT

J gene: TRBJ2-1
V gene: TRBV7-9
clone size: NA
D gene: TRBD2
CDR3 protein: CASSSGLGEQFF
CDR3 DNA: TGTGCCAGCAGCTCGGGACTAGGGGAGCAGTTCTTC

J gene: TRBJ1-5
V gene: TRBV28
clone size: few
D gene: NA
CDR3 protein: CASSFRGINQPQHF
CDR3 DNA: TGTGCCAGCAGTTTTCGGGGAATCAATCAGCCCCAGCATTTT

J gene: TRBJ2-7
V gene: TRBV11-3
clone size: NA
D gene: TRBD2
CDR3 protein: CASSLGEREVYEQYF
CDR3 DNA: TGTGCCAGCAGCTTAGGAGAGCGGGAGGTCTACGAGCAGTACTTC

J gene: TRBJ2-7
V gene: TRBV28
clone size: NA
D gene: TRBD1
CDR3 protein: CASSRTGEGDYEQYF
CDR3 DNA: TGTGCCAGCAGCCGGACAGGTGAGGGGGACTACGAGCAGTACTTC

J gene: TRBJ2-7
V gene: TRBV6-5
clone size: few
D gene: NA
CDR3 protein: CASSYSVSLYEQYF
CDR3 DNA: TGTGCCAGCAGTTACTCGGTCTCATTATACGAGCAGTACTTC

J gene: TRBJ2-3
V gene: TRBV19
clone size: NA
D gene: TRBD2
CDR3 protein: CASSLSRDYTDTQYF
CDR3 DNA: TGTGCCAGTAGTTTATCCCGGGACTACACAGATACGCAGTATTTT

J gene: TRBJ2-1
V gene: TRBV27
clone size: NA
D gene: NA
CDR3 protein: CASSLGAEQFF
CDR3 DNA: TGTGCCAGCAGTTTAGGCGCAGAGCAGTTCTTC

J gene: TRBJ2-6
V gene: TRBV29-1
clone size: NA
D gene: NA
CDR3 protein: CSVSGDSSGANVLTF
CDR3 DNA: TGCAGCGTTTCAGGGGACTCTTCGGGGGCCAACGTCCTGACTTTC